This entry concerns a single TCR beta chain. With V trimmed by 1 base and J by 8 bases, 5 bases remained unmatched. The CDR3 spans 14 residues. Germline V gives CDR1 SGHRS, CDR2 YFSETQ. Recruited during active infection, patients (from Seattle) were subsequently followed longitudinally. This record belongs to a study of blood T cell repertoires in COVID-19. Study summary: Samples taken during acute and convalescent COVID-19 were collected in the United States, Italy and Spain.

Authors' processing steps: For nucleated cells, counts were estimated from reference gene primer amplification. Data came from immunoSEQ multiplex PCR; TCRdb stores just in-frame clones and leaves some out. The V and J calls and the clone size are those of that table, but D and trimming were determined from the DNA. Here the sample spans fewer than 400,000 clones, roughly nine tenths being singletons. The sequence came from a woman in her 30s with COVID-19, enrolled during active disease. This sequence joins TRBV5-1 and TRBJ1-2; 10 bases agree with TRBD1. The sample taken for sequencing was peripheral blood. For the CDR3, the DNA is TGCGCCAGCAGCTTGTCGACAGGGGGCGGCGGCTACACCTTC. It is translated as CASSLSTGGGGYTF.